These T cell receptor beta chains were read from a single sample in a study of blood T cell repertoires in COVID-19. Assay used: immunoSEQ multiplex PCR; TCRdb lists only in-frame clones, some missing. The sample holds about 69,000 clones, 60% to 85% seen once. The specimen was peripheral blood. These receptors came from a man in his 60s with acute or convalescent COVID-19. Both conserved end residues are part of each CDR3. The D gene is left open where the match is weak. Rows may omit the clone size; those that give it use once, few, many or a size class.

>TRBD1|TRBJ1-2|.|14|TRBV6-2/TRBV6-3
CASSPGTGVYGYTF
TGTGCCAGCAGTCCCGGGACAGGGGTCTATGGCTACACCTTC
>.|TRBJ1-1|.|12|TRBV29-1
CSVEAGLTEAFF
TGCAGCGTTGAAGCAGGGTTGACTGAAGCTTTCTTT
>.|TRBJ1-2|.|15|TRBV7-2
CASSKEYATVSGYTF
TGTGCCAGCAGCAAAGAATACGCGACAGTCTCTGGCTACACCTTC
>.|TRBJ1-1|.|12|TRBV11-2
CASSLERYEAFF
TGTGCCAGCAGCTTAGAACGCTATGAAGCTTTCTTT
>.|TRBJ1-2|.|15|TRBV6-5
CASREYPGPNYGYTF
TGTGCCAGCAGGGAGTATCCAGGGCCCAACTATGGCTACACCTTC
>.|TRBJ1-1|.|14|TRBV6-4
CASSDSSLNTEAFF
TGTGCCAGCAGTGACTCGAGCCTCAACACTGAAGCTTTCTTT
>.|TRBJ2-2|.|13|TRBV7-8
CASSPLRDGELFF
TGTGCCAGCAGCCCCCTGAGGGATGGGGAGCTGTTTTTT
>TRBD1|TRBJ2-4|.|13|TRBV5-4
CASSAGGKNIQYF
TGTGCCAGCTCTGCAGGGGGCAAAAACATTCAGTACTTC
>.|TRBJ2-7|.|15|TRBV5-4
CASSSVIRDNLEQYF
TGTGCCAGCAGCTCGGTTATCCGGGACAATCTCGAGCAGTACTTC
>TRBD1|TRBJ2-3|.|16|TRBV7-3
CASSPGQGVNTDTQYF
TGTGCCAGCAGCCCTGGACAGGGGGTAAACACAGATACGCAGTATTTT
>.|TRBJ2-5|few|14|TRBV7-9
CASSNPNREETQYF
TGTGCCAGCAGCAACCCGAACAGGGAAGAGACCCAGTACTTC
>TRBD2|TRBJ2-5|.|17|TRBV4-1
CASSQARASGPQETQYF
TGCGCCAGCAGCCAAGCAAGGGCTAGCGGTCCTCAAGAGACCCAGTACTTC
>.|TRBJ1-5|.|12|TRBV29-1
CSVMVSDQPQHF
TGCAGTGTGATGGTGTCGGATCAGCCCCAGCATTTT
>.|TRBJ1-2|many|14|TRBV19
CASRLDSNNYGYTF
TGTGCCAGTAGGTTGGACAGTAACAACTATGGCTACACCTTC
>.|TRBJ2-3|.|13|TRBV12-3/TRBV12-4
CASAISSTDTQYF
TGTGCCAGCGCGATTAGTAGCACAGATACGCAGTATTTT
>TRBD1|TRBJ1-5|.|17|TRBV2
CASRRGTGKQSNQPQHF
TGTGCCAGCAGGAGGGGGACAGGGAAACAAAGCAATCAGCCCCAGCATTTT
>TRBD1|TRBJ2-3|once|15|TRBV10-3
CAISRTGDGADTQYF
TGTGCCATCAGTCGGACAGGGGACGGTGCAGATACGCAGTATTTT
>.|TRBJ2-7|.|13|TRBV19
CASRLGTYGEQYF
TGTGCCAGTAGGCTAGGGACTTACGGCGAGCAGTACTTC
>.|TRBJ2-6|few|13|TRBV3-1/TRBV3-2
CASTSSGANVLTF
TGTGCCAGCACTAGCTCTGGGGCCAACGTCCTGACTTTC
>TRBD2|TRBJ2-3|once|17|TRBV9
CASSRGTSGGGADTQYF
TGTGCCAGCAGCCGAGGGACTAGCGGGGGGGGTGCAGATACGCAGTATTTT
>.|TRBJ1-4|.|15|TRBV4-2
CASSPSPGGNEKLFF
TGTGCCAGCAGCCCTAGCCCGGGAGGGAATGAAAAACTGTTTTTT
>.|TRBJ2-1|.|13|TRBV2
CASSETTTSEQFF
TGTGCCAGCAGTGAAACTACTACTAGTGAGCAGTTCTTC
>TRBD1|TRBJ1-6|once|17|TRBV4-2
CASSQEALLQGNSPLHF
TGTGCCAGCAGCCAAGAGGCCCTCCTACAGGGGAATTCACCCCTCCACTTT
>.|TRBJ2-1|.|13|TRBV11-3
CASSLERSNEQFF
TGTGCCAGCAGCCTGGAGCGGTCCAATGAGCAGTTCTTC
>TRBD1|TRBJ2-5|.|14|TRBV29-1
CSVGGGMREETQYF
TGCAGCGTTGGAGGGGGCATGAGGGAAGAGACCCAGTACTTC
>.|TRBJ1-4|.|17|TRBV4-1
CASSQDTRARRAEKLFF
TGCGCCAGCAGCCAAGATACGAGGGCCAGAAGGGCAGAAAAACTGTTTTTT
>TRBD1|TRBJ1-5|few|14|TRBV28
CASSGTGRHQPQHF
TGTGCCAGCAGTGGGACAGGGCGTCATCAGCCCCAGCATTTT
>TRBD1|TRBJ2-2|once|15|TRBV7-9
CASSLGTGATGELFF
TGTGCCAGCAGCTTAGGGACAGGGGCGACCGGGGAGCTGTTTTTT
>.|TRBJ2-1|.|15|TRBV3-1/TRBV3-2
CASSPRGASYNEQFF
TGTGCCAGCAGCCCTCGGGGGGCATCCTACAATGAGCAGTTCTTC
>.|TRBJ2-1|.|15|TRBV4-3
CASMPSRGNYNEQFF
TGCGCCAGCATGCCCTCACGGGGGAACTACAATGAGCAGTTCTTC
>TRBD1|TRBJ2-4|.|15|TRBV9
CASSVDQSGGNIQYF
TGTGCCAGCAGCGTAGATCAGTCAGGGGGCAACATTCAGTACTTC
>TRBD2|TRBJ2-1|.|16|TRBV4-2
CASSQIAGVSYNEQFF
TGTGCCAGCAGCCAAATAGCGGGGGTCTCCTACAATGAGCAGTTCTTC
>TRBD2|TRBJ2-1|.|15|TRBV7-2
CASSSGLAGGFEQFF
TGTGCCAGCAGCTCGGGACTAGCGGGGGGTTTTGAGCAGTTCTTC
>.|TRBJ1-5|.|18|TRBV6-6
CASSPSSRGTGVVQPQHF
TGTGCCAGCAGTCCTAGCTCCCGGGGGACGGGGGTGGTTCAGCCCCAGCATTTT
>.|TRBJ2-6|.|15|TRBV19
CASRRGGSGANVLTF
TGTGCCAGTAGGCGAGGCGGGTCTGGGGCCAACGTCCTGACTTTC
>.|TRBJ1-6|.|14|TRBV11-2
CASSLEFLGSPLHF
TGTGCCAGCAGCTTAGAGTTCCTGGGCTCACCCCTCCACTTT
>.|TRBJ2-1|.|14|TRBV5-1
CASSEGGTNNEQFF
TGCGCCAGCAGCGAGGGGGGGACCAACAATGAGCAGTTCTTC
>TRBD1|TRBJ2-2|.|15|TRBV5-1
CASSFQGELTGELFF
TGCGCCAGCAGCTTCCAGGGGGAGTTGACCGGGGAGCTGTTTTTT
>TRBD1|TRBJ1-2|.|17|TRBV27
CASSLGLGTGGVSGYTF
TGTGCCAGCAGTTTAGGTCTCGGGACAGGGGGTGTTAGTGGCTACACCTTC
>.|TRBJ1-2|.|13|TRBV6-5
CASSYNSQVGYTF
TGTGCCAGCAGTTACAATTCACAGGTTGGCTACACCTTC
>TRBD1|TRBJ2-7|.|16|TRBV29-1
CSVVGQGSVYDYEQYF
TGCAGCGTGGTCGGACAGGGTTCGGTGTATGACTACGAGCAGTACTTC
>.|TRBJ1-1|once|13|TRBV3-1/TRBV3-2
CASSQRRITEAFF
TGTGCCAGCAGCCAGAGGAGGATCACTGAAGCTTTCTTT
>TRBD2|TRBJ2-5|.|18|TRBV6-1
CASSAGFSGGARRETQYF
TGTGCCAGCAGTGCCGGGTTTAGCGGGGGGGCGAGACGAGAGACCCAGTACTTC
>.|TRBJ2-2|few|16|TRBV18
CASSPLGTSNTGELFF
TGTGCCAGCTCACCCCTCGGGACATCGAACACCGGGGAGCTGTTTTTT
>TRBD1|TRBJ1-2|.|17|TRBV9
CASSVSSWTGANYGYTF
TGTGCCAGCAGCGTTTCAAGTTGGACAGGGGCTAACTATGGCTACACCTTC
>.|TRBJ2-4|.|15|TRBV6-2/TRBV6-3
CASSRGLQAKNIQYF
TGTGCCAGCAGCCGAGGACTCCAAGCCAAAAACATTCAGTACTTC
>TRBD1|TRBJ1-1|.|17|TRBV6-2/TRBV6-3
CASSSWDRGRSNTEAFF
TGTGCCAGCAGTTCGTGGGACAGGGGGCGGTCTAACACTGAAGCTTTCTTT
>.|TRBJ1-1|.|13|TRBV6-4
CASSDRSNTEAFF
TGTGCCAGCAGTGATAGAAGTAACACTGAAGCTTTCTTT
>.|TRBJ2-6|.|17|TRBV7-2
CASSLAYGDSGANVLTF
TGTGCCAGCAGCTTAGCGTACGGGGACTCTGGGGCCAACGTCCTGACTTTC
>.|TRBJ1-2|once|8|TRBV23-1
CASSWHTF
TGCGCCAGCAGTTGGCACACCTTC
>TRBD2|TRBJ2-7|once|17|TRBV3-1/TRBV3-2
CASSQGLVVAGAYEQYF
TGTGCCAGCAGCCAAGGTCTGGTTGTAGCGGGGGCCTACGAGCAGTACTTC
>.|TRBJ1-6|.|17|TRBV18
CASSPGRNGGRSSPLHF
TGTGCCAGCTCCCCCGGACGGAACGGGGGTCGGTCTTCACCCCTCCACTTT
>.|TRBJ2-6|once|17|TRBV3-1/TRBV3-2
CASSQEGRFSGANVLTF
TGTGCCAGCAGCCAGGAGGGACGATTCTCTGGGGCCAACGTCCTGACTTTC
>.|TRBJ1-1|.|13|TRBV12-3/TRBV12-4
CASTRKFNTEAFF
TGTGCCAGCACCAGAAAGTTCAACACTGAAGCTTTCTTT
>.|TRBJ1-6|.|15|TRBV20-1
CSASGGGARRGTLHF
TGCAGTGCTAGTGGCGGAGGAGCGCGAAGGGGGACCCTCCACTTT
>TRBD1|TRBJ2-3|once|16|TRBV5-1
CASSTQGQAGTDTQYF
TGCGCCAGCAGCACCCAGGGACAGGCGGGCACAGATACGCAGTATTTT
>.|TRBJ2-1|.|15|TRBV7-6
CASSLGGGRLNEQFF
TGTGCCAGCAGCTTAGGGGGGGGCCGTTTGAATGAGCAGTTCTTC